This T cell receptor (beta chain) comes out of a study of cytomegalovirus exposure and HLA in healthy donors. General study results and limits: Associated with cytomegalovirus, according to the listing, were about 160 TCR beta chains. A later analysis showed HLA-associated TCR beta chains outstripping equally common others in clonal expansion. Researchers reported in a later analysis that common viral pathogens appeared linked to several top clusters.

To note about this clone: Antigen: not known.

It was with 60 Vbeta and 13 Jbeta primers that the PCR ran. Only in-frame clones appear in the TCRdb table, and some are missing; sequencing was by immunoSEQ multiplex PCR. Of some 110,000 clones in the sample, approximately 69% were seen once. V lost 2 bases and J lost 6, with 10 bases in between. The V gene's germline CDR1 is MNHEY and CDR2 SVGAGI. The CDR3 has 14 amino acids. Everyone who donated was a healthy bone marrow donor. Sequencing was done on a sample of PBMCs. This clonotype originated in a woman aged 45-60 years in good health and CMV-seropositive. This rearrangement joins TRBV6-5 to TRBJ2-2; D is undetermined. Here the CDR3 DNA reads TGTGCCAGCAGTTACACCGGTTCTCCCGGGGAGCTGTTTTTT. Translation: CASSYTGSPGELFF.